Below, 16 T cell receptor beta chains from the same sample are listed, as sequenced in a study of tumor-infiltrating lymphocytes in localized non-small cell lung cancer. The method was immunoSEQ multiplex PCR; TCRdb's version includes in-frame clones alone and lacks a portion of them. The data hold over 15,000 clones, with about 65% observed a single time. Material: lung tumor tissue. All receptors come from a human donor with non-small cell lung cancer.

This CDR3 is CASSPPGQGIWQPQHF. The CDR3 bases are TGTGCCAGTAGTCCGCCGGGACAGGGAATATGGCAGCCCCAGCATTTT. V gene TRBV19 combines with J gene TRBJ1-5; TRBD1 aligns across 9 bases. The CDR3 spans 16 residues. Germline lookup yields CDR1 LNHDA and CDR2 SQIVND (reference sequence). V trimming: 5 bases; J trimming: 7 bases; junction bases outside the gene matches: 12.

The genes are TRBV19 and TRBJ1-3, with unresolved D. With 5 bases removed from V and 1 base from J, the gap between germline ends came to 9 bases. Germline CDR1 LNHDA, CDR2 SQIVND (reference sequence). This CDR3 has 14 residues. The CDR3 loop reads CASSSPESGNTIYF. Written as DNA, the CDR3 is TGTGCCAGTAGTTCACCAGAGTCTGGAAACACCATATATTTT.

The chain links TRBV5-5 to TRBJ2-2; D is undetermined. The ends were cut back, 4 bases at V and 8 bases at J, with 9 bases in the middle. The CDR3 extends over 12 amino acids. In germline, CDR1 is SGHKS, CDR2 YYEKEE (reference sequence). CDR3 DNA sequence: TGTGCCAGCAGCCGGACGACTGGGGAGCTGTTTTTT. It codes for CASSRTTGELFF.

The V gene is TRBV28, the J gene TRBJ2-4, with TRBD1 as a possible D gene (6 bases). The CDR3 extends over 14 amino acids. Trimming cost V 2 bases and J 9 bases, with 14 bases left between them. Germline assignment: CDR1 MDHEN and CDR2 SYDVKM. CDR3 sequence (DNA): TGTGCCAGCAGTTTAGCCAACAGGGTTGGCATTCAGTACTTC. This codes for CASSLANRVGIQYF. Together with reference TRBV28 and TRBJ2-4, the CDR3 gives the full variable domain: DVKVTQSSRYLVKRTGEKVFLECVQDMDHENMFWYRQDPGLGLRLIYFSYDVKMKEKGDIPEGYSVSREKKERFSLILESASTNQTSMYLCASSLANRVGIQYFGAGTRLSVL.

Concerning this clone itself: The DNA is left out, because the CDR3 cannot be placed on it with certainty; the CDR3 is given as TCRdb lists it. This rearrangement joins TRBV21-1 to TRBJ2-7; TRBD2 was called by the table and not checked on the DNA. TRBV21-1 is recorded as a pseudogene. The CDR3 spans 17 amino acids, including both terminal residues. CDR3: CASSKDWGSGAGYEQYF.

The V gene is TRBV7-9, the J gene TRBJ2-7; 7 positions match TRBD1. With V trimmed by 3 bases and J by 6 bases, 2 bases remained unmatched. CDR3 length: 12 amino acids. Germline V CDR1 and CDR2: SEHNR, FQNEAQ (reference sequence). The CDR3 region has the DNA TGTGCCAGCAGCTTGACAGGGCCCGAGCAGTACTTC. It codes for CASSLTGPEQYF.

This rearrangement joins TRBV27 to TRBJ2-3, with 9 bases identical to TRBD2. This CDR3 contains 16 residues. CDR1 MNHEY and CDR2 SMNVEV come from the germline V gene (reference sequence). Losses at the gene ends were 2 bases for V and 3 bases for J; bases not matched to a gene: 6. CDR3 sequence reads: CASSLLSGSRTDTQYF. In DNA, the CDR3 is TGTGCCAGCAGTTTACTTAGCGGGAGTCGGACAGATACGCAGTATTTT.

The rearrangement uses TRBV7-9 and TRBJ2-7; D uncertain. The CDR3 is 14 amino acids. V lost 5 bases and J lost 3, with 14 bases in between. CDR1 and CDR2 (germline): SEHNR, FQNEAQ (reference sequence). The CDR3 region is CASSPQTGIYEQYF. The DNA of the CDR3 is TGTGCCAGCAGCCCGCAGACTGGAATCTACGAGCAGTACTTC.

The chain's CDR3 is CASSSPGGGRNYGYTF. CDR3 in DNA: TGTGCCAGCAGCTCCCCAGGAGGGGGCCGTAACTATGGCTACACCTTC. The V and J genes are TRBV4-2 and TRBJ1-2; 7 nucleotides agree with TRBD1. V was pared by 5 bases and J by 1 base, with 10 bases of the junction left unmatched. Germline values: CDR1 LGHNA, CDR2 YNFKEQ. The CDR3 consists of 16 residues.

This rearrangement joins TRBV6-1 to TRBJ1-4; D might be TRBD1 (5 bases). There are 13 residues in the CDR3. V dropped 5 bases and J dropped 8 bases, with 12 bases sitting between them. CDR1 and CDR2 (germline): MNHNS, SASEGT. This CDR3 is CASSFSYREKLFF. The CDR3 DNA reads TGTGCCAGCAGTTTTTCTTACAGGGAAAAACTGTTTTTT.

By its share, this clone is medium-sized. The J gene is TRBJ1-5, the V gene TRBV18; D perhaps matches TRBD1 (5 bases). CDR3 size: 15 residues. V shed 6 bases and J shed 0 bases, with 12 bases lying between them. Per germline, CDR1 KGHSH and CDR2 LQKENI. The CDR3 region has the DNA TGTGCCAGCTCCATCGGGACTCTTAGCAATCAGCCCCAGCATTTT. Translating it yields CASSIGTLSNQPQHF. Using reference TRBV18 and TRBJ1-5 for the parts outside the CDR3, the full variable domain is NAGVMQNPRHLVRRRGQEARLRCSPMKGHSHVYWYRQLPEEGLKFMVYLQKENIIDESGMPKERFSAEFPKEGPSILRIQQVVRGDSAAYFCASSIGTLSNQPQHFGDGTRLSIL.

This clone has a handful of counts. The rearrangement links TRBV15 to TRBJ1-1; 9 bases agree with TRBD1. The trim removed 3 bases at V and 12 bases at J, leaving 8 bases unmatched. Germline V gives CDR1 LNHNV, CDR2 YYDKDF (reference sequence). This CDR3 is built from 13 residues. Written as DNA, the CDR3 is TGTGCCACCAGCAGCCAACCCGGGACAGGGCCTTTCTTT. Translating it yields CATSSQPGTGPFF. Full variable domain (missing parts from reference TRBV15 and TRBJ1-1): DAMVIQNPRYQVTQFGKPVTLSCSQTLNHNVMYWYQQKSSQAPKLLFHYYDKDFNNEADTPDNFQSRRPNTSFCFLDIRSPGLGDTAMYLCATSSQPGTGPFFGQGTRLTVV.

As concerns this clone: One end of the junction fails to match germline, which may point to a read error. The sample holds other DNA sequences that translate to the same CDR3. This chain joins TRBV29-1 and TRBJ2-3; 12 nucleotides match TRBD2. The CDR3 has 14 residues. The germline V gene encodes CDR1 SQVTM and CDR2 ANQGSEA. The CDR3 DNA reads TGCAGCGTTCTGACTAGCGGGGGCACGGATACGCAGTATTTT. Protein: CSVLTSGGTDTQYF.

The chain links TRBV28 to TRBJ1-2; D uncertain. The germline CDR1 and CDR2 sequences are MDHEN and SYDVKM. The ends were cut back, 3 bases at V and 7 bases at J, with 6 bases in the middle. This CDR3 is 11 amino acids long. The CDR3 DNA reads as TGTGCCAGCAGTTTTCAGTCTGGCTACACCTTC. Translated: CASSFQSGYTF.

This clone turned up a few times. This chain uses TRBV2 with TRBJ1-2; TRBD1 agrees at 7 bases. V dropped 8 bases and J dropped 0; count of bases not matched to a gene: 12. Germline V gives CDR1 SNHLY, CDR2 FYNNEI. The CDR3 is 16 amino acids. As DNA, the CDR3 is TGTGCCAGCCTACGAACCTGGACAGGAGCTAACTATGGCTACACCTTC. This translates into CASLRTWTGANYGYTF.

This clone has a handful of counts. This sequence joins TRBV28 and TRBJ1-4, with a tentative D call TRBD1 (5 bases). The CDR3 runs 13 residues. Trimming shortened V by 6 bases and J by 10 bases, and 15 bases separated the two germline ends. The germline V gene has CDR1 MDHEN and CDR2 SYDVKM. CDR3 bases: TGTGCCAGCAGCGCCGTCGACAGACGAAAACTGTTTTTT. Translating it yields CASSAVDRRKLFF.